Listed below are T cell receptor beta chains from one sample, sequenced in a study of blood T cell repertoires in COVID-19. Here immunoSEQ multiplex PCR was the method, and the copy in TCRdb shows in-frame clones only, minus some. The table shows approximately 120,000 clones, with about 87% occurring only once. The sample consisted of peripheral blood. The origin of the receptors is a woman between 50 and 59 years old with acute or convalescent COVID-19. CDR3s include the opening cysteine and the closing phenylalanine or tryptophan. Fields, in order: V gene, J gene, D gene, clone size, CDR3 DNA, CDR3 protein. D genes are given only for firm matches. A clone size is listed for some rows: how often the clone was seen (once, few, many), or a class if it is expanded.

>TRBV9|TRBJ2-3|TRBD2|.
TGTGCCAGCAGCCGACTAGCGGGGGGGCAAGATACGCAGTATTTT
CASSRLAGGQDTQYF
>TRBV5-1|TRBJ1-4|.|.
TGCGCCAGCAGCTTATCAGGGCCAACTAATGAAAAACTGTTTTTT
CASSLSGPTNEKLFF
>TRBV18|TRBJ1-3|TRBD1|.
TGTGCCAGCTCACCACCCGGGACAGCCTCTGGAAACACCATATATTTT
CASSPPGTASGNTIYF
>TRBV11-2|TRBJ2-3|TRBD2|.
TGTGCCAACACCAACCCAGGGACTAGCGGGGTCCGGAGCACAGATACGCAGTATTTT
CANTNPGTSGVRSTDTQYF
>TRBV24-1|TRBJ2-3|.|.
TGTGCCACCAGTACAACTCAGGGAACAGATACGCAGTATTTT
CATSTTQGTDTQYF
>TRBV5-6|TRBJ1-2|.|.
TGTGCCAGCAGCTGGCAACAGGGATTCTATGGCTACACCTTC
CASSWQQGFYGYTF
>TRBV6-5|TRBJ2-2|TRBD2|.
TGTGCCAGCAGCGCGGTGGGAGGGACCACCGGGGAGCTGTTTTTT
CASSAVGGTTGELFF
>TRBV6-5|TRBJ1-1|.|.
TGTGCCAGCAGTTATGGGGGGTTCACTGAAGCTTTCTTT
CASSYGGFTEAFF
>TRBV5-1|TRBJ1-4|TRBD1|few
TGCGCCAGCAGCTTGGCCGGGACAGTTGAGGAAAAACTGTTTTTT
CASSLAGTVEEKLFF
>TRBV4-1|TRBJ1-6|TRBD1|.
TGCGCCAGCAGCCAAGGACCCCCGACAGGGGATAATTCACCCCTCCACTTT
CASSQGPPTGDNSPLHF
>TRBV7-2|TRBJ1-5|.|.
TGTGCCAGCAGCCACTCGGGAAACGGCAATCAGCCCCAGCATTTT
CASSHSGNGNQPQHF
>TRBV28|TRBJ2-3|TRBD2|.
TGTGCCAGCAGTTTAACTAGCGGGGGTACAGATACGCAGTATTTT
CASSLTSGGTDTQYF
>TRBV28|TRBJ1-2|.|.
TGTGCCAGCAGCCCCCCGGCCGGGGGGGGACGCCCGGGCTACACCTTC
CASSPPAGGGRPGYTF
>TRBV12-5|TRBJ1-2|.|.
TGTGCTAGTGTCGGGGTGGCCTATGGCTACACCTTC
CASVGVAYGYTF
>TRBV30|TRBJ2-5|.|.
TGTGCCTGGAGTGGAGGAGGGACCCAGTACTTC
CAWSGGGTQYF
>TRBV15|TRBJ1-4|TRBD1|.
TGTGCCACCAGCAGAGGGACAGGTCGGAATGAAAAACTGTTTTTT
CATSRGTGRNEKLFF
>TRBV6-5|TRBJ2-7|.|.
TGTGCCAGCAGTAGTAGTCGCGAGCAGTACTTC
CASSSSREQYF
>TRBV27|TRBJ1-5|.|few
TGTGCCAGCAGTCCCCAGGGAGGACCCCAGCATTTT
CASSPQGGPQHF
>TRBV7-8|TRBJ2-4|TRBD2|.
TGTGCCAGCAGTTTAGAGCGGGGAGCGCAGTACTTC
CASSLERGAQYF
>TRBV19|TRBJ1-2|.|.
TGTGCCAGTAGTTTCCCCGGGATTTATGGCTACACCTTC
CASSFPGIYGYTF
>TRBV7-2|TRBJ1-5|.|.
TGTGCCAGCAGCCAATCCGGGACTGACAATCAGCCCCAGCATTTT
CASSQSGTDNQPQHF
>TRBV2|TRBJ1-1|.|.
TGTGCCAGCAGTAGCGACAGTAACACTGAAGCTTTCTTT
CASSSDSNTEAFF
>TRBV2|TRBJ1-2|TRBD1|.
TGTGCCAGCAGTGAAGCGTCAGGACAGGAGAGCTACTATGGCTACACCTTC
CASSEASGQESYYGYTF
>TRBV12-3/TRBV12-4|TRBJ1-3|.|.
TGTGCCAGCACCTGGCAGGGTAACACCATATATTTT
CASTWQGNTIYF
>TRBV28|TRBJ1-6|.|.
TGTGCCAGCAGGTCCAGCAATACAGGTTCACCCCTCCACTTT
CASRSSNTGSPLHF
>TRBV6-5|TRBJ1-1|TRBD1|.
TGTGCCGCCAGGGGGGCGCGGGTCATGAACACTGAAGCTTTCTTT
CAARGARVMNTEAFF
>TRBV19|TRBJ1-4|TRBD1|.
TGTGCCAGTACCCCGGACAGGCGTGGAGCTAATGAAAAACTGTTTTTT
CASTPDRRGANEKLFF
>TRBV6-5|TRBJ2-7|TRBD1|.
TGTGCCAGCAGGTCGTCCGGACAGGGCTACGAGCAGTACTTC
CASRSSGQGYEQYF
>TRBV6-5|TRBJ1-6|.|.
TGTGCCAGCACAGGGCCACCCCTCCACTTT
CASTGPPLHF
>TRBV3-1/TRBV3-2|TRBJ2-2|.|once
TGTGCCAGCAGCTTGACAGGCCTGAACACCGGGGAGCTGTTTTTT
CASSLTGLNTGELFF
>TRBV28|TRBJ1-3|TRBD1|.
TGTGCCAGCAGTCCCCCGGGACAGGGAAGGAACACCATATATTTT
CASSPPGQGRNTIYF
>TRBV7-2|TRBJ2-5|.|.
TGTGCCAGCAGTCCCACGGGTCCGAGGGAGACCCAGTACTTC
CASSPTGPRETQYF
>TRBV12-5|TRBJ2-2|TRBD1|.
TGTGCTAGTGGCCCCCAGGGACAGAGGACCGGGGAGCTGTTTTTT
CASGPQGQRTGELFF
>TRBV11-2|TRBJ1-2|.|.
TGTGCCAGCAGCTTAGCCGCAGGCTATGGCTACACCTTC
CASSLAAGYGYTF
>TRBV11-2|TRBJ2-2|.|.
TGTGCCAGCAGCTCGTTTCTCGGGGAGCTGTTTTTT
CASSSFLGELFF
>TRBV5-1|TRBJ1-2|.|.
TGCGCCAGCAGCAGTTCGGGGGGCGACTATGGCTACACCTTC
CASSSSGGDYGYTF
>TRBV9|TRBJ2-3|.|.
TGTGCCAGCAGCGTACCGGGGAGTAGCACAGATACGCAGTATTTT
CASSVPGSSTDTQYF
>TRBV12-5|TRBJ2-7|.|.
TGTGCTAGTGGTTTATGGCCTAGCTCCTACGAGCAGTACTTC
CASGLWPSSYEQYF
>TRBV14|TRBJ1-4|.|few
TGTGCCAGCAGCCACCAGGGGAATGAAAAACTGTTTTTT
CASSHQGNEKLFF
>TRBV6-5|TRBJ1-1|.|.
TGTGCCAGCAGCGGTGGGAGCACTGAAGCTTTCTTT
CASSGGSTEAFF
>TRBV27|TRBJ1-2|TRBD1|.
TGTGCCAGCAGGCGTGGACAGGCGCCTAACTATGGCTACACCTTC
CASRRGQAPNYGYTF